This T cell receptor beta chain was documented in a study of vaccination and CD4 T cells after COVID-19. As regards this clonotype: What it recognizes is unknown.

Germline V gives CDR1 MNHNS, CDR2 SASEGT. The CDR3 consists of 14 residues. V lost 3 bases, J lost 0 bases, and 7 bases lay in between. The treatment: roughly 10-day PBMC culture with coronavirus spike peptide pools or control peptides (ViraFEST assay). Positive PCR dates spanned March to December 2020, predating US Alpha, Beta and Delta variants. Oncomine TCR Beta short-read sequencing was applied to DNA from cultured CD4+ T cells. TCRdb fed the PCR reads into MiXCR, producing one record per CDR3 protein. The repertoire holds some 11,000 distinct CDR3 sequences, about 60% seen once, with about 7.1% in the top ten.

V and J are TRBV6-1 and TRBJ2-3; D unresolved. The clonotype originates from a human donor who had recovered from COVID-19. The sample consisted of CD4+ T cells from blood, cultured in vitro, taken before SARS-CoV-2 vaccination. CDR3 sequence reads: CASSDDTSTDTQYF. In nucleotides, the CDR3 is TGTGCCAGCAGTGACGACACTAGCACAGATACGCAGTATTTT.